Listed here are 28 T cell receptor beta chains from one sample, sequenced in a study of T cell responses to AZD1222 COVID-19 vaccine. The repertoire was sequenced with immunoSEQ multiplex PCR; TCRdb's copy has only in-frame clones and lacks some. The sample consists of over 130,000 clones, about 92% of them appearing once. Sequencing used peripheral blood, obtained 28 days after the second AZD1222 dose. These receptors were obtained from an adult who received the AZD1222 COVID-19 vaccine.

The chain recombines TRBV19 with TRBJ2-3; 11 nucleotides line up with TRBD2. The CDR3 totals 20 residues. Per germline, CDR1 LNHDA and CDR2 SQIVND (reference sequence). V was pared by 4 bases and J by 5 bases, with 20 bases of the junction left unmatched. The CDR3 sequence is CASSTGTSGGRLTKLDTQYF. For the CDR3, the DNA is TGTGCCAGTAGTACGGGCACTAGCGGGGGACGCCTCACAAAGTTAGATACGCAGTATTTT.

The chain employs TRBV21-1 and TRBJ1-1. TRBV21-1 is recorded as a pseudogene. This CDR3 is built from 14 residues. CDR3 in amino acids: CASSNGRSDTEAFF. The CDR3 nucleotides are TGTGCCAGCAGCAATGGAAGGTCGGACACTGAAGCTTTCTTT.

This chain links TRBV6-1 with TRBJ2-2; D is ambiguous. V was cut by 3 bases and J by 4 bases, with 18 bases left in between. This CDR3 region has 17 residues. CDR1 is MNHNS and CDR2 is SASEGT in the germline V gene. CDR3 sequence reads: CASSEGTHLPSTGELFF. CDR3 DNA: TGTGCCAGCAGTGAGGGCACTCACCTCCCGAGCACCGGGGAGCTGTTTTTT.

The V call is TRBV27, the J call TRBJ2-7; 8 positions match TRBD2. The V gene end was trimmed by 0 bases and the J gene end by 5 bases; junction bases not matched to a gene: 9. CDR1 MNHEY and CDR2 SMNVEV come from the germline V gene (reference sequence). This CDR3 contains 16 residues. The DNA for the CDR3 is TGTGCCAGCAGTTTATCCCCCGGGACTAGGGCCAACGAGCAGTACTTC. Protein sequence: CASSLSPGTRANEQYF.

V gene TRBV4-1 combines with J gene TRBJ2-1; 11 bases line up with TRBD2. V was clipped by 2 bases and J by 5 bases; unmatched bases: 5. The length of the CDR3 is 16 residues. Per germline, CDR1 MGHRA and CDR2 YSYEKL. The CDR3 nucleotides are TGCGCCAGCAGCCAACTGGGACTAGCGGCCCACAATGAGCAGTTCTTC. This sequence encodes CASSQLGLAAHNEQFF.

The V and J genes are TRBV30 and TRBJ1-5; D gene ambiguous. V was pared by 2 bases and J by 1 base, with 12 bases between. The CDR3 totals 15 residues. Per germline, CDR1 GTSNPN and CDR2 SVGIG (reference sequence). CDR3 amino acids: CAWSRRSGSNQPQHF. As DNA, the CDR3 is TGTGCCTGGAGTCGGAGGTCGGGAAGCAATCAGCCCCAGCATTTT.

This clone was counted once. The genes are TRBV9 and TRBJ2-1; TRBD2 matches at 11 bases. V was clipped by 3 bases and J by 4 bases; unmatched bases: 6. CDR1 is SGDLS, CDR2 YYNGEE, per germline. This CDR3 region has 16 residues. This CDR3 is CASSASGRHTYNEQFF. Here the CDR3 DNA reads TGTGCCAGCAGCGCTAGCGGGAGGCACACTTACAATGAGCAGTTCTTC.

This clone was observed once. V usage is TRBV10-3 and J usage is TRBJ1-1, with a tentative D call TRBD1 (6 bases). The CDR3 is made up of 14 amino acids. V shed 4 bases and J shed 1 base, with 10 bases lying between them. CDR1 is ENHRY, CDR2 SYGVKD, per germline. In nucleotides, the CDR3 is TGTGCCATCAGTGTTGACAGGAGGAACACTGAAGCTTTCTTT. Translated, it gives CAISVDRRNTEAFF.

The chain links TRBV25-1 to TRBJ2-7, with TRBD2 matching over 9 bases. This CDR3 is 15 amino acids long. Trimming at V came to 1 base and at J to 3 bases, leaving 4 bases not matched to a gene. In germline, CDR1 is MGHDK, CDR2 SYGVNS. The CDR3 DNA reads as TGTGCCAGCAGTGAATCGGGTAGCGGGAGCTACGAGCAGTACTTC. This translates into CASSESGSGSYEQYF.

This clone occurred once. This chain uses TRBV14 with TRBJ2-5; 10 bases line up with TRBD2. The CDR3 is made up of 15 amino acids. Germline trimming cut 1 base from V and 7 bases from J; bases unmatched to any gene: 6. In germline, CDR1 is SGHDN, CDR2 FVKESK. The CDR3 reads CASSQGLAGVWTQYF. CDR3 in DNA: TGTGCCAGCAGCCAAGGGCTAGCGGGAGTATGGACCCAGTACTTC. Variable domain in full (rest from reference TRBV14 and TRBJ2-5): EAGVTQFPSHSVIEKGQTVTLRCDPISGHDNLYWYRRVMGKEIKFLLHFVKESKQDESGMPNNRFLAERTGGTYSTLKVQPAELEDSGVYFCASSQGLAGVWTQYFGPGTRLLVL.

This clone has more than one count but fewer than ten. The CDR3 here is CASSPPDRASYEQYF. The DNA of the CDR3 is TGCGCCAGCAGTCCCCCCGACAGGGCTTCCTACGAGCAGTACTTC. The J gene is TRBJ2-7, the V gene TRBV5-1, with 7 nucleotides matching TRBD1. CDR3 size: 15 residues. V shed 5 bases and J 1 base; nucleotides not matched to a gene: 9. In germline, CDR1 is SGHRS, CDR2 YFSETQ.

The CDR3 nucleotides read TGTGCCAGCAGTACAACCCATACAGGGGCGGGAAACACCATATATTTT. Protein: CASSTTHTGAGNTIYF. This rearrangement joins TRBV6-6 to TRBJ1-3, with 7 bases fitting TRBD1. The J segment lost 4 bases and the V segment lost 5 bases, leaving 11 bases of the junction unmatched. Germline CDR1 and CDR2: MNHNY and SVGAGI (reference sequence). This CDR3 is 16 amino acids long.

The CDR3 DNA reads TGTGCCAGCAGCGTAGATGCTAGCGGGCATAACAATGAGCAGTTCTTC. Encoded protein: CASSVDASGHNNEQFF. The rearrangement joins TRBV9 to TRBJ2-1, with TRBD2 matching 8 bases. CDR3 length: 16 residues. Per germline, CDR1 SGDLS and CDR2 YYNGEE. The V gene end was trimmed by 0 bases and the J gene end by 5 bases; junction bases not matched to a gene: 7.

This clone was detected once. The chain couples TRBV5-1 to TRBJ1-4; D is perhaps TRBD1 (6 bases). The V end was cut by 0 bases, the J end by 4 bases, with 10 bases between. The CDR3 is 15 residues long. The V gene's germline CDR1 is SGHRS and CDR2 YFSETQ. CDR3 bases: TGCGCCAGCAGCTTGGCCAGGGGCTTTAATGAAAAACTGTTTTTT. Its protein product is CASSLARGFNEKLFF.

V gene TRBV15 combines with J gene TRBJ2-7; 8 bases line up with TRBD1. Trimming removed 1 base from V and 1 base from J; junction bases left unmatched: 21. The CDR3 is 21 residues long. CDR1 LNHNV and CDR2 YYDKDF come from the germline V gene (reference sequence). The CDR3: CATSRGDRGGGSPRFSYEQYF. The CDR3 nucleotides are TGTGCCACCAGCAGAGGAGACAGGGGCGGAGGTAGTCCCCGTTTTTCCTACGAGCAGTACTTC.

This chain links TRBV6-5 with TRBJ1-2, with 7 bases that match TRBD1. Trimming at V came to 6 bases and at J to 2 bases, leaving 3 bases not matched to a gene. CDR3 length: 13 residues. The germline gives CDR1 MNHEY, CDR2 SVGAGI. CDR3 region: CASRGDSNYGYTF. Written as DNA, the CDR3 is TGTGCCAGCAGAGGGGACAGCAACTATGGCTACACCTTC.

The chain employs TRBV28 and TRBJ1-6; D is perhaps TRBD1 (5 bases). Trimming stripped 6 bases from V and 13 bases from J, with 13 bases between. The CDR3 runs to 12 residues. The germline gives CDR1 MDHEN, CDR2 SYDVKM. The CDR3 is CASSAGLGPLHF. The CDR3 DNA reads as TGTGCCAGCAGCGCGGGGCTCGGGCCCCTCCACTTT.

The V call is TRBV12-3 or TRBV12-4, the J call TRBJ1-1; D not certain. The V end was cut by 4 bases, the J end by 11 bases, with 11 bases between. The CDR3 consists of 11 residues. The CDR3 is CASSYSTDAFF. In DNA form, the CDR3 reads TGTGCCAGCAGTTATAGTACGGACGCTTTCTTT.

This chain joins TRBV5-1 and TRBJ2-7, with D possibly TRBD2 on 5 matching bases. V was clipped by 5 bases and J by 1 base, with 10 bases between them. The CDR3 length is 13 residues. Germline V lookup: CDR1 SGHRS, CDR2 YFSETQ. For the CDR3, the DNA is TGCGCCAGCAGTCCAGGACTTTCCTACGAGCAGTACTTC. This sequence encodes CASSPGLSYEQYF.

The chain couples TRBV9 to TRBJ1-2; 10 nucleotides align to TRBD1. This CDR3 region has 14 residues. With 2 bases clipped from V and 5 bases from J, the junction kept 3 bases outside the gene matches. Germline CDR1 SGDLS, CDR2 YYNGEE. In nucleotides, the CDR3 is TGTGCCAGCAGCGTCGGGGGACAGGGGTATGGCTACACCTTC. Its protein is CASSVGGQGYGYTF.

The chain links TRBV9 to TRBJ1-3; D remains ambiguous. V was pared by 1 base and J by 6 bases, with 14 bases between. This CDR3 spans 15 amino acids. Germline lookup yields CDR1 SGDLS and CDR2 YYNGEE. CDR3 DNA sequence: TGTGCCAGCAGCGTAAATCCGTCCGAGGCAAACACCATATATTTT. Its protein product is CASSVNPSEANTIYF. The whole variable domain, remainder taken from reference TRBV9 and TRBJ1-3, is DSGVTQTPKHLITATGQRVTLRCSPRSGDLSVYWYQQSLDQGLQFLIQYYNGEERAKGNILERFSAQQFPDLHSELNLSSLELGDSALYFCASSVNPSEANTIYFGEGSWLTVV.

The chain has TRBV5-1 and TRBJ1-6; a weak D match, TRBD1 (6 bases). This CDR3 has 15 residues. Trimming left V 0 bases short and J 8 bases short, with 12 bases between. Germline CDR1 is SGHRS and CDR2 is YFSETQ. The CDR3 DNA reads as TGCGCCAGCAGCTTGGCCGAGGACAGATATTCACCCCTCCACTTT. Amino acid sequence: CASSLAEDRYSPLHF.

The DNA of the CDR3 is TGTGCCAGCAGTTACCCTGGGACTAGCGTCCCCGCGGAGCTGTTTTTT. The encoded protein is CASSYPGTSVPAELFF. J is TRBJ2-2 and V is TRBV6-2 or TRBV6-3; TRBD2 aligns across 10 bases. J lost 10 bases, V lost 2 bases, and 10 bases had no gene match. The CDR3 covers 16 residues. Germline assignment: CDR1 MNHEY and CDR2 SVGEGT.

This chain uses TRBV28 with TRBJ1-6, with a possible D match to TRBD1 (6 bases). Germline values: CDR1 MDHEN, CDR2 SYDVKM. V was trimmed by 9 bases and J by 4 bases, leaving 16 bases between them. The CDR3 has 15 residues. Here the CDR3 reads CASAAGTSYNSPLHF. The CDR3 DNA reads TGTGCCAGTGCAGCGGGGACATCTTATAATTCACCCCTCCACTTT.

CDR3 DNA: TGTGCCAGCAGACCGACAGGGGGGAGGCAAGAGACCCAGTACTTC. Amino acid sequence: CASRPTGGRQETQYF. The chain uses TRBV6-5 and TRBJ2-5; TRBD1 matches 9 bases. The CDR3 runs 15 residues. V trimming: 6 bases; J trimming: 2 bases; junction bases outside the gene matches: 7. CDR1 and CDR2 (germline): MNHEY, SVGAGI.

This chain joins TRBV5-1 and TRBJ2-3; D is perhaps TRBD1 or TRBD2 (6 bases each). This CDR3 has 15 amino acids. V was clipped by 0 bases and J by 2 bases, with 10 bases between them. The germline V gene has CDR1 SGHRS and CDR2 YFSETQ. The CDR3 spells CASSLGGGLTDTQYF. CDR3 nucleotide sequence: TGCGCCAGCAGCTTGGGAGGGGGACTCACAGATACGCAGTATTTT.

The chain recombines TRBV7-3 with TRBJ2-1; perhaps TRBD2 as D (6 bases). Germline V gene lookup returns CDR1 SGHTA and CDR2 FQGTGA. The CDR3 loop spans 16 amino acids. Trimming removed 5 bases from V and 4 bases from J, with 18 bases in between. The CDR3 nucleotides read TGTGCCAGCAGCGTAGCCCGGGACTCGTTATACAATGAGCAGTTCTTC. It translates to CASSVARDSLYNEQFF.

The chain uses TRBV4-2 and TRBJ2-3; the D call may be TRBD1 or TRBD2 (5 bases each). The CDR3 is 15 residues long. Germline V gives CDR1 LGHNA, CDR2 YNFKEQ. The V end was cut by 1 base, the J end by 5 bases, with 13 bases between. The CDR3 protein is CASSQGIGTGDTQYF. CDR3 in DNA: TGTGCCAGCAGCCAAGGGATAGGGACCGGAGATACGCAGTATTTT.